This TCR beta chain comes out of a study of regulatory T cells in long-lasting Graves disease. Across the study: Antithyroid drugs had been taken by newly diagnosed Graves' patients for under 3 months.

This CDR3 spans 13 amino acids. V dropped 6 bases and J dropped 7; count of bases not matched to a gene: 8. Germline V gene data show CDR1 as MNHNS and CDR2 as SASEGT. Overall study results and limits: Among samples with persistent disease, TRBV28, TRBJ1-2 and TRBJ2-5 were favored.

Specified time point: newly diagnosed GD, antithyroid drugs for less than 3 months. Scientists built the TCR library using RNA that was extracted from PBMCs. In this cohort, patients came from an endocrinology department located in Xi'an, China. CDR3 regions were amplified by Arm-PCR using iRepertoire HTBI primers to build TCR beta libraries. TCRdb reprocessed the multiplex PCR reads with MiXCR, giving one entry per CDR3 protein. The sample has about 300,000 distinct CDR3 sequences; approximately 20% are singletons. This clonotype was observed at least ten times. Its antigen is not identified. The specimen comprised peripheral blood mononuclear cells (PBMCs), sampled at new diagnosis, from a patient treated with antithyroid drugs. The chain joins TRBV6-1 to TRBJ2-5; 7 bases agree with TRBD1. The TCR was taken from a female donor with Graves disease. The CDR3 spells CASRLQGERTQYF. CDR3 nucleotide sequence: TGTGCCAGCAGGCTTCAGGGGGAAAGGACCCAGTACTTC.